The 5 T cell receptor beta chains in this list originate from one sample, sequenced in a study of technical replicates of blood from a few donors. The data were produced by immunoSEQ multiplex PCR, yet TCRdb's version contains in-frame clones alone and is incomplete. The data contain just under 85,000 clones, about 92% of them singletons. Sequences were obtained from T cells isolated from PBMCs. These receptors all stem from a human donor in good health.

This chain joins TRBV19 and TRBJ2-3; no clear D gene. The V and J ends lost 6 bases and 0 bases respectively, with 13 bases between them. Germline V CDR1 and CDR2: LNHDA, SQIVND (reference sequence). This CDR3 contains 15 residues. Here the CDR3 reads CASSPWAPSTDTQYF. The CDR3 nucleotides read TGTGCCAGTAGCCCGTGGGCCCCTAGCACAGATACGCAGTATTTT. The variable domain in full, with the rest retrieved from reference TRBV19 and TRBJ2-3, is DGGITQSPKYLFRKEGQNVTLSCEQNLNHDAMYWYRQDPGQGLRLIYYSQIVNDFQKGDIAEGYSVSREKKESFPLTVTSAQKNPTAFYLCASSPWAPSTDTQYFGPGTRLTVL.

This chain uses TRBV5-1 with TRBJ1-3; maybe TRBD1 (6 bases). This CDR3 has 17 residues. Germline lookup yields CDR1 SGHRS and CDR2 YFSETQ. Trimming removed 1 base from V and 3 bases from J, with 17 bases in between. CDR3 loop: CASSLSQPGAGGNTIYF. CDR3 in DNA: TGCGCCAGCAGCTTGTCACAGCCAGGGGCCGGTGGAAACACCATATATTTT. The entire variable domain, with the rest obtained from reference TRBV5-1 and TRBJ1-3, is as follows: KAGVTQTPRYLIKTRGQQVTLSCSPISGHRSVSWYQQTPGQGLQFLFEYFSETQRNKGNFPGRFSGRQFSNSRSEMNVSTLELGDSALYLCASSLSQPGAGGNTIYFGEGSWLTVV.

The J gene is TRBJ2-3, the V gene TRBV10-3; 10 positions agree with TRBD2. V trimming: 3 bases; J trimming: 0 bases; junction bases outside the gene matches: 15. CDR1 ENHRY and CDR2 SYGVKD come from the germline V gene. The CDR3 extends over 20 amino acids. The CDR3 DNA reads TGTGCCATCAGTGACCCGATAGGGCTAGCGGGAGAGCCTAGCACAGATACGCAGTATTTT. Protein: CAISDPIGLAGEPSTDTQYF.

The V gene is TRBV18, the J gene TRBJ2-1; D remains unclear. The CDR3 extends over 13 amino acids. V lost 2 bases to trimming and J lost 5 bases, with 7 bases between them. Germline assignment: CDR1 KGHSH and CDR2 LQKENI. CDR3 nucleotides: TGTGCCAGCTCACCAACCCTAGACAATGAGCAGTTCTTC. Translating it yields CASSPTLDNEQFF.

The chain joins TRBV7-8 to TRBJ2-1, with 9 bases lining up with TRBD2. With 5 bases clipped from V and 2 bases from J, the junction kept 10 bases outside the gene matches. The length of the CDR3 is 17 residues. The germline V gene has CDR1 SGHVS and CDR2 FQNEAQ. CDR3 residues: CASSRTAPSGTYNEQFF. The DNA for the CDR3 is TGTGCCAGCAGCCGGACCGCCCCTAGCGGGACCTACAATGAGCAGTTCTTC.